This T cell receptor (beta chain) was sequenced in a study of STAT5B mutations in CD4+ large granular lymphocyte leukemia. Germline CDR1 is MNHEY and CDR2 is SVGAGI. Trimming removed 5 bases at V and 2 bases at J, with 13 bases between. This CDR3 is 15 amino acids long. The survey-level immunoSEQ assay was used. The protocol was immunoSEQ multiplex PCR, while the TCRdb copy is restricted to in-frame clones and leaves out a portion. The sample lists some 51,000 clones; approximately 84% were seen once. The sample was CD4+ T cells from blood buffy coats. The clonotype was recovered from a human donor in good health. V is TRBV6-5 and J is TRBJ1-5; D remains ambiguous. DNA for the CDR3: TGTGCCAGCAGTCCCTCCCGGGAGGGCAATCAGCCCCAGCATTTT. Its protein is CASSPSREGNQPQHF.